The present entry profiles one T cell receptor beta chain with its context. The antigen is unknown. This sample stems from a study of response to subunit inactivated influenza vaccine. General study results and limits: Each seasonal influenza vaccination recruits few new T cells, the authors suggested.

TCRdb called the RT-PCR reads again in MiXCR, with one record for every CDR3 protein. The sample includes 710,000 or so distinct CDR3 sequences, roughly 14% of them seen just once. V dropped 3 bases and J dropped 2 bases, with 11 bases sitting between them. There are 15 residues in the CDR3. Sequenced here: PBMCs from blood, sampled about 13 days after vaccination. This clonotype was sampled from a man aged 45-65 years who received an inactivated influenza vaccine. The chain combines TRBV12-3 or TRBV12-4 with TRBJ1-5; TRBD1 might be the D (5 bases). The CDR3 DNA reads as TGTGCCAGCAGTTTCCTGGGGGGTGGCAATCAGCCCCAGCATTTT. Its translation: CASSFLGGGNQPQHF.